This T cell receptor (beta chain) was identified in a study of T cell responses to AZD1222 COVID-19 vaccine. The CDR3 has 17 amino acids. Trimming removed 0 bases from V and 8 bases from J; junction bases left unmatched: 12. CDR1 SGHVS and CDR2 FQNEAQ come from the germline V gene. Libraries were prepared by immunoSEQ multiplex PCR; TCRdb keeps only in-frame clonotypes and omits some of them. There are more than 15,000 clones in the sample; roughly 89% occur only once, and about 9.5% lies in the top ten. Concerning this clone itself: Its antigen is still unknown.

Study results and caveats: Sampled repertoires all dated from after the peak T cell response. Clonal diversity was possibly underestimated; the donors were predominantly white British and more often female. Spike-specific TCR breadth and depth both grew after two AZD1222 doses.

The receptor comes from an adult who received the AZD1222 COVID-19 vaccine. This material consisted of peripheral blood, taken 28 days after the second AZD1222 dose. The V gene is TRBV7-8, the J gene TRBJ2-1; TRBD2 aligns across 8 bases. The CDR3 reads CASSLAVYGTRGDEQFF. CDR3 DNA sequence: TGTGCCAGCAGCTTAGCGGTGTATGGGACTAGGGGGGATGAGCAGTTCTTC. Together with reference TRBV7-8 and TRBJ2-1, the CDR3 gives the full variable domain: GAGVSQSPRYKVAKRGQDVALRCDPISGHVSLFWYQQALGQGPEFLTYFQNEAQLDKSGLPSDRFFAERPEGSVSTLKIQRTQQEDSAVYLCASSLAVYGTRGDEQFFGPGTRLTVL.